These T cell receptor beta chains were read from a single sample in a study of blood T cells in healthy people across ages. TCRdb analysed the 5' RACE reads with MiXCR anew, one entry per CDR3 protein. The sample yields some 710,000 distinct CDR3 sequences, 20% to 25% seen once. The sequenced material came from blood. These TCRs come from a man between 65 and 79 years old in good health. CDR3s leave out the opening cysteine and the closing phenylalanine or tryptophan. The listing skips clone size in some rows; elsewhere it reads once, few, many or a size class.

j_call | clone_size | v_call | cdr3_aa
TRBJ2-3 | - | TRBV20-1 | SARYRRGVTDMQY
TRBJ2-4 | - | TRBV10-3 | AISESMASGRASTKNIQY
TRBJ1-2 | few | TRBV7-9 | ASSPDRGSGRGYT
TRBJ2-5 | few | TRBV5-6 | ASSFGQPSWGTQY
TRBJ2-1 | - | TRBV10-3 | AIGMLTSHEQF
TRBJ2-2 | - | TRBV12-3/TRBV12-4 | ASSLPSGGLRALF
TRBJ2-5 | - | TRBV27 | ASRAPGQRQTQY
TRBJ2-1 | many | TRBV7-2 | ASSSTGTTYNEQF
TRBJ1-1 | - | TRBV20-1 | SASLPANTEAF
TRBJ1-6 | few | TRBV20-1 | SARGRPNSPLH
TRBJ2-1 | few | TRBV20-1 | SAHTGLGFNEQF
TRBJ1-5 | - | TRBV7-2 | ASSLAPSAGAGQPQH
TRBJ1-5 | - | TRBV6-6 | ASSYGQGGRNQPQH
TRBJ1-1 | few | TRBV9 | ASSVKAEPLGAF
TRBJ2-3 | - | TRBV7-2 | ASSLGLAGTSTDTQY
TRBJ2-7 | - | TRBV12-3/TRBV12-4 | ASSFGDVSSYEQY
TRBJ2-1 | - | TRBV9 | ASSVAGVVWNEQF
- | - | TRBV4-1 | ASSQDGGNWGEQF
TRBJ2-5 | - | TRBV20-1 | SARDPSGPQETQY
TRBJ2-1 | many | TRBV29-1 | SVEDFFETNEQF
TRBJ1-2 | few | TRBV4-1 | ASSQDGQGNYGYT
TRBJ2-1 | - | TRBV6-5 | ASSYLGLAGNEQF
TRBJ1-6 | few | TRBV7-9 | ASSQQGNNSPLH
TRBJ1-2 | - | TRBV3-1 | ASSQVTGDYGYT
TRBJ2-3 | - | TRBV20-1 | SAMGLGTDTQY
TRBJ1-2 | - | TRBV19 | ASSGVPGQGALNGYT
TRBJ2-4 | - | TRBV7-2 | ASSLATGGVIQY
TRBJ2-5 | - | TRBV6-2/TRBV6-3 | ASTTGRETQY
TRBJ2-7 | few | TRBV10-2 | ASSGDSTYEQY
TRBJ1-4 | - | TRBV20-1 | SAETRQGKLF
TRBJ1-1 | many | TRBV20-1 | SARDSGFYTEAF
TRBJ2-3 | few | TRBV20-1 | SANRASEPADTQY
TRBJ1-1 | - | TRBV20-1 | SAEGDTEAF
TRBJ1-2 | - | TRBV6-6 | ASSYPGTGGYGYT
TRBJ1-5 | - | TRBV19 | ASSIQVNQPQH
TRBJ1-5 | - | TRBV5-6 | ASSQQANRDSNQPQH
TRBJ1-1 | - | TRBV5-1 | ASSSRDRGTEAF
TRBJ2-4 | - | TRBV20-1 | SARDWVGQGPNWGIQY
TRBJ2-7 | - | TRBV27 | ASSLTPGLSYEQY
TRBJ1-2 | few | TRBV14 | ASSQETGINYGYT
TRBJ1-1 | - | TRBV12-3/TRBV12-4 | ASSKRNKQSEAF
TRBJ2-1 | - | TRBV14 | ASSRMGQFNEQF
TRBJ2-1 | once | TRBV5-1 | ASSLEAGLNEEF
TRBJ1-4 | - | TRBV5-1 | ASSPGPSSTNEKLF
- | few | TRBV9 | ASSVRDSIAYEQY
TRBJ1-2 | few | TRBV27 | ASSLSGGLGYT
TRBJ2-1 | once | TRBV6-5 | ASSRRASGDGKS
TRBJ1-5 | - | TRBV12-3/TRBV12-4 | ARSFRQSNQPQH